Here is one TCR beta chain with its context. The antigen remains unidentified. The V gene lost 6 bases and the J gene lost 3 bases, with 14 bases spanning the gap. Looked up from germline, CDR1 is SEHNR and CDR2 is FQNEAQ (reference sequence). The CDR3 has 15 residues. This entry comes from a study of T-cell reconstitution after alpha-beta-depleted transplantation in children. General observations from the study: Several patients had high TCRbeta diversity at day 60; it came from surviving recipient T cells and thymic progenitors. A year post-transplant, T-cell counts and diversity derived mostly from newly produced T cells. Reportedly, roughly two months post-transplant, alpha-beta T cells arose from several hundred expanded graft clones.

Researchers prepared the TCRbeta library using unique molecular identifiers, the study reports. Via MiXCR, TCRdb re-called the PCR reads, giving one row per CDR3 protein. Of 500,000 to 600,000 distinct CDR3 sequences in the sample, 25% to 30% were seen once. The specimen was PBMCs, collected before TCRalphabeta/CD19-depleted stem cell transplant. The chain carries TRBV7-9 and TRBJ1-4, with D perhaps TRBD1 (5 bases). This TCR came from a boy in the first two years of life with Wiskott-Aldrich syndrome, due to receive a stem cell transplant. In DNA form, the CDR3 reads TGTGCCAGCAGACCTGTAGGGGCTGCTAATGAAAAACTGTTTTTT. Translated, it gives CASRPVGAANEKLFF.